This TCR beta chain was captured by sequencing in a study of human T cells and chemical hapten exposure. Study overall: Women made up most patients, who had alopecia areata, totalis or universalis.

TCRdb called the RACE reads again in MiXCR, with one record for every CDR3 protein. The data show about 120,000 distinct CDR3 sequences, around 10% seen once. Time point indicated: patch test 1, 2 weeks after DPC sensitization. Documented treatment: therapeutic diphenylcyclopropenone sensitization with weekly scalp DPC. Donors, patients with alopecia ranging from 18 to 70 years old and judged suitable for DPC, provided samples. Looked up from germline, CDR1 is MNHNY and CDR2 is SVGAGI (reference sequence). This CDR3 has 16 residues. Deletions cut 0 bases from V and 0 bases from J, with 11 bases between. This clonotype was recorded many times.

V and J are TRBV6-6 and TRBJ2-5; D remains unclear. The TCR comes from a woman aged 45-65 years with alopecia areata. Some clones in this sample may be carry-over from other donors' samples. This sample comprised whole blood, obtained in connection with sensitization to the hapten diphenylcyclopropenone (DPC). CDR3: CASSYSIGTDQETQYF. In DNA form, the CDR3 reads TGTGCCAGCAGTTACTCAATAGGAACGGACCAAGAGACCCAGTACTTC.